This T cell receptor (beta chain) was identified during a study of response to subunit inactivated influenza vaccine. Study-level points and caveats: Authors suggested each seasonal influenza vaccination recruits few new T cells.

TCRdb re-called the RT-PCR reads through MiXCR, storing one row per CDR3 protein. The sample holds about 530,000 distinct CDR3 sequences, approximately 12% seen once. In this sample, this clonotype turned up many times. Its matching antigen is unknown. This CDR3 has 16 residues. Germline CDR1 is SGDLS and CDR2 is YYNGEE. The V gene end was trimmed by 3 bases and the J gene end by 4 bases; junction bases not matched to a gene: 11. The clonotype comes from a man aged 50 to 59 who received an inactivated influenza vaccine. This rearrangement joins TRBV9 to TRBJ2-5; 8 bases align to TRBD1. The sample was PBMCs from blood, taken on the day of vaccination. The CDR3 DNA follows: TGTGCCAGCAGCGGTCCTGGACAGGGAGTCCGAGAGACCCAGTACTTC. Protein product: CASSGPGQGVRETQYF. Drawing the rest from reference TRBV9 and TRBJ2-5, the complete variable domain is DSGVTQTPKHLITATGQRVTLRCSPRSGDLSVYWYQQSLDQGLQFLIQYYNGEERAKGNILERFSAQQFPDLHSELNLSSLELGDSALYFCASSGPGQGVRETQYFGPGTRLLVL.